This entry lists 16 T cell receptor beta chains sequenced from one sample in a study of blood T cells in healthy people across ages. The use of a sample-barcoded 5' primer and a J-beta primer mix characterized a second PCR of 7 to 11 cycles. A single record per CDR3 protein comes from TCRdb applying MiXCR to the 5' RACE reads. This table has approximately 820,000 distinct CDR3 sequences, approximately 48% appearing once. The sample comprised blood. The receptors shown here come from a man between 60 and 75 years old in good health.

V is TRBV6-2 or TRBV6-3 and J is TRBJ2-5, with D perhaps given as TRBD1 or TRBD2 (5 bases each). Germline CDR1 and CDR2: MNHEY and SVGEGT. V lost 3 bases, J lost 5 bases, and 10 bases lay in between. This CDR3 contains 13 residues. Here the CDR3 DNA reads TGTGCCAGCAGTTATTGGGACGGGGAGACCCAGTACTTC. Its protein is CASSYWDGETQYF.

The V and J genes are TRBV4-1 and TRBJ1-2, with TRBD1 matching 7 bases. The trim removed 4 bases at V and 8 bases at J, leaving 7 bases unmatched. The CDR3 totals 13 residues. Germline CDR1 MGHRA, CDR2 YSYEKL. The CDR3: CASSREGDRGYTF. CDR3 coding DNA: TGCGCCAGCAGCCGCGAAGGGGACAGAGGCTACACCTTC.

The CDR3, as DNA: TGTGCCAGCAGCTGCTCGCGGGCCTACGAGCAGTACTTC. Translated: CASSCSRAYEQYF. The genes are TRBV13 and TRBJ2-7, with D possibly matching TRBD2 (5 bases). The V gene's germline CDR1 is PRHDT and CDR2 FYEKMQ (reference sequence). CDR3 length equals 13 residues. The V end lost 4 bases, the J end lost 2 bases, and 9 bases lay between the germline ends.

The chain has TRBV9 and TRBJ2-5, with 8 bases fitting TRBD1. The CDR3 spans 15 residues. Germline values: CDR1 SGDLS, CDR2 YYNGEE. Trimming at V came to 0 bases and at J to 5 bases, leaving 6 bases not matched to a gene. The CDR3 sequence: CASSVGSGGWETQYF. The CDR3 DNA reads as TGTGCCAGCAGCGTAGGCTCAGGGGGCTGGGAGACCCAGTACTTC.

The DNA for the CDR3 is TGTGCCACCAGTGACCGACAGGAATACCAAGAGACCCAGTACTTC. Translation gives CATSDRQEYQETQYF. The chain combines TRBV24-1 with TRBJ2-5; possible D gene TRBD1, 6 bases. Germline V gene sequence: CDR1 KGHDR, CDR2 SFDVKD. V lost 4 bases to trimming and J lost 0 bases, with 11 bases between them. CDR3 length equals 15 residues.

The chain combines TRBV9 with TRBJ2-7; D might be TRBD2 (7 bases). This CDR3 has 14 amino acids. Germline V CDR1 and CDR2: SGDLS, YYNGEE. The V and J ends lost 7 bases and 2 bases respectively, with 16 bases between them. The CDR3 nucleotides read TGTGCCAGCGGAGGTGGGGGGGGCACCTACGAGCAGTACTTC. This sequence encodes CASGGGGGTYEQYF.

Remarks on this clonotype: This clone may be a read error of a much larger clone one base away. The chain is built from TRBV10-3 and TRBJ2-6; weak D call: TRBD1 (5 bases). From germline, CDR1 is ENHRY and CDR2 SYGVKD. This CDR3 region has 15 residues. The CDR3, as DNA: TGTGTCACCAGGATGACAGAGACTGGGGCCAACGTCCTGACTTTC. This sequence encodes CVTRMTETGANVLTF.

The genes are TRBV6-4 and TRBJ2-1; 10 bases map to TRBD1. V lost 5 bases to trimming and J lost 8 bases; unmatched junction nucleotides: 9. The CDR3 sequence is 15 residues long. CDR1 is MRHNA, CDR2 SNTAGT, per germline. CDR3 residues: CASSQTAGTGDEQFF. In nucleotides, the CDR3 is TGTGCCAGCAGTCAAACGGCCGGGACAGGGGATGAGCAGTTCTTC.

The table lists this clonotype with a count of one. The rearrangement uses TRBV3-1 and TRBJ1-2; no firm D call. V was cut by 0 bases and J by 4 bases, with 15 bases left in between. The CDR3 loop spans 16 amino acids. From germline, CDR1 is LGHDT and CDR2 YNNKEL (reference sequence). The CDR3 sequence is CASSQDPGGISYGYTF. CDR3 coding DNA: TGTGCCAGCAGCCAAGATCCTGGAGGGATAAGCTATGGCTACACCTTC. Full variable domain (missing parts from reference TRBV3-1 and TRBJ1-2): DTAVSQTPKYLVTQMGNDKSIKCEQNLGHDTMYWYKQDSKKFLKIMFSYNNKELIINETVPNRFSPKSPDKAHLNLHINSLELGDSAVYFCASSQDPGGISYGYTFGSGTRLTVV.

The chain joins TRBV4-3 to TRBJ2-3, with TRBD2 matching 10 bases. This CDR3 spans 15 amino acids. Germline lookup yields CDR1 LGHNA and CDR2 YSLEER. V lost 3 bases and J lost 4; bases outside the gene matches: 4. The chain's CDR3 is CASSHERGGADTQYF. The CDR3 nucleotides read TGCGCCAGCAGCCATGAGCGGGGGGGCGCAGATACGCAGTATTTT.

V gene TRBV5-5 combines with J gene TRBJ2-5, with a possible D match to TRBD1 (6 bases). This CDR3 comprises 13 residues. The germline gives CDR1 SGHKS, CDR2 YYEKEE (reference sequence). The V end lost 4 bases, the J end lost 5 bases, and 12 bases lay between the germline ends. The CDR3 bases are TGTGCCAGCAGCCAGACAGGCTACGAGACCCAGTACTTC. Translation gives CASSQTGYETQYF.

The V and J genes are TRBV7-9 and TRBJ1-1, with D unresolved. The germline V gene encodes CDR1 SEHNR and CDR2 FQNEAQ (reference sequence). This CDR3 is built from 14 residues. Between the trimmed V and J ends, which lost 5 bases and 8 bases, there was a span of 18 bases. In DNA, the CDR3 is TGTGCCAGCAGCCCCTTCGTGGGAAGCGACGAAGCTTTCTTT. Protein product: CASSPFVGSDEAFF.

This chain links TRBV7-2 with TRBJ2-1; 11 nucleotides match TRBD2. The J call may be faulty, since TRBJ2-7 better matches the DNA end. The CDR3 totals 18 residues. Looked up from germline, CDR1 is SGHTA and CDR2 is FQGNSA. This chain's CDR3 is CASSLADSGGASYNEQYF. The DNA for the CDR3 is TGTGCCAGCAGCTTAGCGGATAGCGGGGGGGCCTCCTACAATGAGCAGTACTTC.

The chain employs TRBV6-1 and TRBJ2-1, with 8 bases that match TRBD1. CDR1 and CDR2 (germline): MNHNS, SASEGT. The V segment lost 11 bases and the J segment 7 bases; nucleotides outside the gene matches: 7. CDR3 length equals 12 residues. CDR3 residues: CAGETGVNEQFF. The CDR3 DNA reads as TGTGCCGGCGAGACAGGGGTGAATGAGCAGTTCTTC.

The gene calls are TRBV5-8 and TRBJ2-2; D is unclear. This CDR3 has 16 residues. V lost 0 bases and J lost 0, with 9 bases in between. CDR1 and CDR2 (germline): SGHTS, YDEGEE. The CDR3 sequence: CASSLVRVANTGELFF. The CDR3 DNA follows: TGTGCCAGCAGCTTGGTGCGCGTCGCGAACACCGGGGAGCTGTTTTTT.

The genes are TRBV28 and TRBJ2-1; D not resolved. The V end was cut by 5 bases, the J end by 3 bases, with 5 bases between. The CDR3 length is 12 residues. CDR1 MDHEN and CDR2 SYDVKM come from the germline V gene. This CDR3 is CASSQDYNEQFF. DNA for the CDR3: TGTGCCAGCAGTCAGGACTACAATGAGCAGTTCTTC. The full variable domain, completed using reference TRBV28 and TRBJ2-1, is DVKVTQSSRYLVKRTGEKVFLECVQDMDHENMFWYRQDPGLGLRLIYFSYDVKMKEKGDIPEGYSVSREKKERFSLILESASTNQTSMYLCASSQDYNEQFFGPGTRLTVL.